A selection of T cell receptor beta chains follows, all from one sample in a study of T-cell memory formation after mild COVID-19. One entry per CDR3 protein results from TCRdb running MiXCR on the 5' RACE reads. The sample lists roughly 150,000 distinct CDR3 sequences; approximately 15% were seen once. The specimen was PBMCs or a T cell subset sorted from them (not recorded which). The receptors here all came from an adult woman who had mild COVID-19 (a few samples of this study predate the infection). Cell type and time point are not known. CDR3s include the opening cysteine and the closing phenylalanine or tryptophan. The D gene is left open where the match is weak. Clone size is given for some rows only: seen once, a few or many times, or a class if the clone is expanded.

V gene,D gene,J gene,clone size,CDR3 protein,CDR3 DNA
TRBV6-5,-,TRBJ1-1,few,CASSYFAAGTTEAFF,TGTGCCAGCAGTTACTTCGCGGCAGGGACCACTGAAGCTTTCTTT
TRBV19,-,TRBJ1-5,-,CASSIMGSNQPQHF,TGTGCCAGTAGTATTATGGGGAGCAATCAGCCCCAGCATTTT
TRBV5-1,-,TRBJ2-1,few,CASSMTNGPRNEQFF,TGCGCCAGCAGCATGACAAACGGGCCCCGCAATGAGCAGTTCTTC
TRBV7-2,-,TRBJ2-7,few,CASSSDRRSYEQYF,TGTGCCAGCAGCTCCGATAGGCGGTCCTACGAGCAGTACTTC
TRBV20-1,-,TRBJ2-1,-,CSAREDKSSYNEQFF,TGCAGTGCTAGAGAGGACAAGAGCTCCTACAATGAGCAGTTCTTC
TRBV4-2,TRBD2,TRBJ2-3,-,CASSPSGAGVTDTQYF,TGTGCCAGCAGCCCCTCGGGAGCGGGAGTTACAGATACGCAGTATTTT
TRBV5-4,TRBD1,TRBJ1-4,few,CASSLGTGGWDEKLFF,TGTGCCAGCAGCCTCGGGACAGGGGGCTGGGATGAAAAACTGTTTTTT
TRBV7-9,-,TRBJ2-5,few,CASSGIQGFQETQYF,TGTGCCAGCAGCGGGATACAGGGCTTCCAAGAGACCCAGTACTTC
TRBV7-2,-,TRBJ2-5,few,CASSFTQWQETQYF,TGTGCCAGCAGCTTCACACAGTGGCAAGAGACCCAGTACTTC
TRBV24-1,-,TRBJ2-7,-,CATSEEGVTNEQYF,TGTGCCACCAGTGAGGAGGGAGTGACAAACGAGCAGTACTTC
TRBV12-3/TRBV12-4,-,TRBJ2-7,few,CASGTGRSQQYF,TGTGCCAGCGGAACAGGTAGAAGTCAGCAGTACTTC
TRBV9,TRBD2,TRBJ2-1,-,CASSVWTSGSQGEQFF,TGTGCCAGCAGCGTATGGACTAGCGGGAGTCAGGGTGAGCAGTTCTTC
TRBV20-1,-,TRBJ2-3,few,CSARVDSRGDTQYF,TGCAGTGCTAGAGTCGACTCGCGCGGGGATACGCAGTATTTT
TRBV4-1,TRBD1,TRBJ1-2,few,CASSQVIRGRWDGYTF,TGCGCCAGCAGCCAAGTTATCAGGGGGCGATGGGATGGCTACACCTTC
TRBV11-3,-,TRBJ2-2,few,CASSLELDGGTGELFF,TGTGCCAGCAGCTTAGAGCTGGACGGAGGGACCGGGGAGCTGTTTTTT
TRBV21-1,-,TRBJ2-2,few,CARRTGQGELFF,TGTGCCCGCCGGACGGGGCAAGGGGAGCTGTTTTTT
TRBV2,TRBD2,TRBJ2-3,many,CASSEGIAGGPDTQYF,TGTGCCAGCAGTGAGGGGATAGCGGGAGGACCAGATACGCAGTATTTT
TRBV5-1,-,TRBJ2-7,few,CASRPGPGGEQYF,TGCGCCAGCCGCCCCGGACCCGGGGGCGAGCAGTACTTC
TRBV24-1,-,TRBJ1-2,-,CATSDDGTSYGYTF,TGTGCCACCAGTGATGACGGGACAAGCTATGGCTACACCTTC
TRBV5-1,-,TRBJ1-2,many,CASSLVGETDISNYGYTF,TGCGCCAGCAGCTTGGTGGGTGAAACCGACATTTCTAACTATGGCTACACCTTC
TRBV4-1,-,TRBJ2-5,-,CASSQMAGAETQYF,TGCGCCAGCAGCCAAATGGCAGGGGCAGAGACCCAGTACTTC
TRBV11-2,-,TRBJ2-1,few,CASSLAPYPSSYNEQFF,TGTGCCAGCAGCTTAGCACCCTACCCGAGCTCCTACAATGAGCAGTTCTTC
TRBV11-3,TRBD2,TRBJ2-1,few,CASSPYPGASGRGSYNEQFF,TGTGCCAGCAGCCCCTACCCGGGGGCTAGCGGGAGGGGTTCCTACAATGAGCAGTTCTTC
TRBV14,TRBD1,TRBJ2-7,few,CASSQDRGTGSPYEQYF,TGTGCCAGCAGCCAAGATCGGGGGACAGGCAGTCCCTACGAGCAGTACTTC
TRBV5-1,TRBD1,TRBJ2-1,-,CASSLGTGYNEQFF,TGCGCCAGCAGCTTGGGGACAGGGTACAATGAGCAGTTCTTC
TRBV10-3,-,TRBJ1-5,many,CAISESGQPQHF,TGTGCCATCAGTGAGTCAGGTCAGCCCCAGCATTTT
TRBV3-1,-,TRBJ1-1,-,CASSQTGTRSTEAFF,TGTGCCAGCAGCCAAACAGGGACCCGGAGCACTGAAGCTTTCTTT